Given below is one T cell receptor (beta chain) in context. The antigen remains unidentified. Sequencing was performed with immunoSEQ multiplex PCR; in TCRdb, only in-frame clones are kept and a portion is missing. The sample gives tens of thousands of clones, 84% of which show up once; approximately 1.3% is in the top ten. The data derive from a study of T cells in narcolepsy. Germline CDR1 reads ENHRY; CDR2 reads SYGVKD. The CDR3 length is 11 residues. Trimming left V 5 bases short and J 4 bases short, with 5 bases between. Whole-study results and caveats: Autoreactive HCRT-specific and TRIB2-specific clonotypes were marked in same-patient CSF-versus-blood CD4+ comparisons.

This receptor was obtained from a human donor with narcolepsy. This chain connects TRBV10-3 to TRBJ2-5, with unresolved D. Sequenced sample: CD45RA- memory CD4+ T cells from PBMCs. This CDR3 is CAISIGETQYF. As DNA, the CDR3 is TGTGCCATCAGTATAGGAGAGACCCAGTACTTC.